This T cell receptor (beta chain) originates from a study of breast tumors, draining lymph nodes, adjacent tissues. Findings of the study overall: Tumor and nontumor repertoires were significantly more similar in luminal-like than in basal-like breast cancer.

At least ten counts were recorded for this clonotype. The antigen remains undetermined. Germline-derived CDR1 and CDR2 are SGHTA and FQGNSA. V was shortened by 8 bases and J by 4 bases, with 14 bases between the two germline ends. The CDR3 length is 13 residues. Axillary draining lymph nodes of breast cancer patients supplied the node samples. Each CDR3 protein gets one entry after TCRdb re-called the multiplex PCR reads with MiXCR. Among some 120,000 distinct CDR3 sequences listed, about 20% were seen once. Sequencing was performed on axillary lymph node tissue. The gene calls are TRBV7-2 and TRBJ2-5, with D possibly matching TRBD1 (6 bases). The clonotype comes from a female donor with breast cancer. Some clones in this sample may be carry-over from other donors' samples. CDR3 region: CASSGAGLETQYF. As DNA, the CDR3 is TGTGCCAGCTCAGGGGCAGGGTTAGAGACCCAGTACTTC.